This T cell receptor beta chain originates from a study of blood T cell repertoires in COVID-19. Per the original methods: Reference gene primer amplification gave estimated nucleated cell counts. Some clones are missing from TCRdb's copy, which holds only in-frame ones; the method was immunoSEQ multiplex PCR. For V, J and clone size, that table is used; D and trimming come from the DNA. This sample has a few hundred thousand clones; approximately 91% occur once, and the top ten carry about 1.2%. This clone has at least ten counts. Material for sequencing was PBMCs or T cells enriched from blood (not recorded which). The receptor was derived from a human donor in a cohort exposed to, infected with or recovered from COVID-19 (not recorded which). The donor label of this sample is uncertain.

CDR3 amino acids: CASRGPLKNTEAFF. The CDR3 region has the DNA TGCGCCAGCAGGGGCCCGCTTAAGAACACTGAAGCTTTCTTT. This chain connects TRBV4-1 to TRBJ1-1; D gene ambiguous. The CDR3 sequence is 14 residues long. Trimming took 6 bases from V and 1 from J, leaving 12 bases between them. The germline V gene has CDR1 MGHRA and CDR2 YSYEKL.